In its sample, the clone carrying this TCR beta chain was seen a few times. CDR3 length: 16 residues. From germline, CDR1 is MGHRA and CDR2 YSYEKL. V lost 4 bases and J 2 bases, leaving 15 bases between the germline ends. TCRdb passed the 5' RACE reads through MiXCR, listing each CDR3 protein once. This table holds 300,000 to 450,000 distinct CDR3 sequences, approximately 8% found once. This entry comes from a study of T cells after yellow fever vaccination. Sequences were derived from PBMCs, sampled roughly 47 days after the first yellow fever vaccination. V and J are TRBV4-1 and TRBJ1-5; D gene ambiguous. The receptor comes from a man younger than 30 who received the YFV17D yellow fever vaccine. The CDR3 DNA follows: TGCGCCAGCAGCCGGGATTCGGTTGGGGGCAATCAGCCCCAGCATTTT. It yields the protein CASSRDSVGGNQPQHF.